The 12 T cell receptor beta chains reported below all come from one sample, sequenced in a study of blood T cell repertoires in COVID-19. Measured with immunoSEQ multiplex PCR; TCRdb has only the in-frame clones, and not every one. The table records over 120,000 clones, 70% to 85% of them present only once. The sample comprised PBMCs or T cells enriched from blood (not recorded which). Receptors were obtained from a man in his forties or fifties who had recovered from COVID-19.

V is TRBV4-2 and J is TRBJ1-2; 7 positions agree with TRBD1. Germline CDR1 LGHNA, CDR2 YNFKEQ. The V segment lost 0 bases and the J segment 4 bases; nucleotides outside the gene matches: 2. CDR3 length: 14 residues. In DNA form, the CDR3 reads TGTGCCAGCAGCCAAGAAGGACAGGTCTATGGCTACACCTTC. This encodes CASSQEGQVYGYTF.

This chain joins TRBV30 and TRBJ2-7; 7 nucleotides match TRBD1. Germline V gives CDR1 GTSNPN, CDR2 SVGIG (reference sequence). This CDR3 has 15 amino acids. The V and J ends lost 1 base and 2 bases, in that order; junction bases with no gene match: 8. This CDR3 reads CAWSAIRGQTYEQYF. The CDR3, as DNA: TGTGCCTGGAGTGCGATCCGGGGACAGACCTACGAGCAGTACTTC. Full variable domain (remainder filled in from reference TRBV30 and TRBJ2-7): SQTIHQWPATLVQPVGSPLSLECTVEGTSNPNLYWYRQAAGRGLQLLFYSVGIGQISSEVPQNLSASRPQDRQFILSSKKLLLSDSGFYLCAWSAIRGQTYEQYFGPGTRLTVT.

The chain employs TRBV7-3 and TRBJ2-5, with TRBD1 as a possible D gene (5 bases). Between the trimmed V and J ends, which lost 4 bases and 4 bases, there was a span of 19 bases. Germline CDR1 and CDR2: SGHTA and FQGTGA. CDR3 size: 16 residues. The CDR3 DNA sequence: TGTGCCAGCAGCTCTTATCAGGGTTGGTATTTAGAGACCCAGTACTTC. This sequence encodes CASSSYQGWYLETQYF. Variable domain in full (rest from reference TRBV7-3 and TRBJ2-5): GAGVSQTPSNKVTEKGKYVELRCDPISGHTALYWYRQSLGQGPEFLIYFQGTGAADDSGLPNDRFFAVRPEGSVSTLKIQRTERGDSAVYLCASSSYQGWYLETQYFGPGTRLLVL.

This chain joins TRBV27 and TRBJ1-3; 7 nucleotides align to TRBD1. J was trimmed by 2 bases and V by 4 bases; bases with no gene match: 5. CDR1 MNHEY and CDR2 SMNVEV come from the germline V gene (reference sequence). CDR3 length equals 15 residues. As DNA, the CDR3 is TGTGCCAGCAGTTACACAGGGGTAGCTGGAAACACCATATATTTT. As protein: CASSYTGVAGNTIYF.

The chain carries TRBV12-3 or TRBV12-4 and TRBJ2-1; no definite D call. The CDR3 has 11 amino acids. V lost 3 bases, J lost 8 bases, and 5 bases lay in between. CDR3 region: CASSFLHEQFF. The CDR3 DNA reads TGTGCCAGCAGTTTCCTTCATGAGCAGTTCTTC.

The chain has TRBV27 and TRBJ2-2; tentatively, D is TRBD1 (6 bases). The CDR3 loop spans 16 amino acids. V lost 7 bases, J lost 0 bases, and 15 bases lay in between. Germline V lookup: CDR1 MNHEY, CDR2 SMNVEV (reference sequence). The CDR3: CASIPFGGSNTGELFF. As DNA, the CDR3 is TGTGCCAGCATCCCTTTTGGGGGCTCGAACACCGGGGAGCTGTTTTTT.

V gene TRBV18 combines with J gene TRBJ1-5; unclear D gene. The V end lost 2 bases, the J end lost 5 bases, and 10 bases lay between the germline ends. CDR3 length equals 14 residues. Germline lookup yields CDR1 KGHSH and CDR2 LQKENI. CDR3 DNA: TGTGCCAGCTCACCAAACCAGGAGGATCAGCCCCAGCATTTT. It translates to CASSPNQEDQPQHF.

There are a few counts of this clone. This chain uses TRBV6-5 with TRBJ1-2; TRBD1 is a possible D gene (5 bases). Trimming took 5 bases from V and 7 from J, leaving 14 bases between them. Germline V gives CDR1 MNHEY, CDR2 SVGAGI. The CDR3 is 13 residues long. CDR3 nucleotide sequence: TGTGCCAGCAGTCCACAGGTTCGAGGTGGCTACACCTTC. This translates into CASSPQVRGGYTF.

This chain joins TRBV6-5 and TRBJ1-2, with D possibly TRBD1 on 5 matching bases. Per the germline V gene, CDR1 is MNHEY and CDR2 is SVGAGI. CDR3 size: 14 residues. Trimming pared 2 bases from V and 0 bases from J, leaving 7 bases between. The CDR3 region has the DNA TGTGCCAGCAGTTACGCGGACACTAACTATGGCTACACCTTC. Translation: CASSYADTNYGYTF.

This clone was picked up one time. The chain recombines TRBV10-3 with TRBJ2-1, with 10 bases that match TRBD2. The CDR3 is 16 residues long. After removal of 4 bases from V and 2 bases from J, the junction contained 5 bases not matched to a gene. CDR1 and CDR2 from the germline V gene are ENHRY and SYGVKD. The CDR3 nucleotides are TGTGCCATCAGTGGGTCTAGCGGGGGTGCCTACAATGAGCAGTTCTTC. Protein: CAISGSSGGAYNEQFF.

For the CDR3, the DNA is TGTGCCTGGGGGAGGAGCACTGAAGCTTTCTTT. It is translated as CAWGRSTEAFF. The chain links TRBV30 to TRBJ1-1; D is unclear. Trimming cost V 5 bases and J 4 bases, with 8 bases left between them. The CDR3 length is 11 residues. Looked up from germline, CDR1 is GTSNPN and CDR2 is SVGIG (reference sequence).

The J gene is TRBJ2-1, the V gene TRBV18; 14 bases are a match to TRBD2. CDR1 is KGHSH, CDR2 LQKENI, per germline. The trim removed 2 bases at V and 9 bases at J, leaving 6 bases unmatched. The CDR3 is 16 residues long. The CDR3 DNA reads as TGTGCCAGCTCACCAACCGGGACTAGCGGGGGAATTGAGCAGTTCTTC. This sequence encodes CASSPTGTSGGIEQFF.